The rows below give T cell receptor beta chains drawn from one sample of a study of T cell responses to AZD1222 COVID-19 vaccine. Here immunoSEQ multiplex PCR was the method, and the copy in TCRdb shows in-frame clones only, minus some. There are 90,000 to 110,000 clones in the sample; roughly 82% occur only once, and 5% lies in the top ten. The sample in question was peripheral blood, obtained on day 0 of AZD1222 vaccination. The receptors were sampled from an adult in good health. CDR3s include the opening cysteine and the closing phenylalanine or tryptophan. Each record gives: V gene, D gene, clone size, J gene, CDR3 DNA, CDR3 protein. The D gene is left open where the match is weak. Only part of the rows carry a size: once, few, many, or a class if the clone is expanded.

TRBV4-3	NA	NA	TRBJ2-7	TGCGCCAGCAGCCAAACGAGGGGGGGCAGGAACGAGCAGTACTTC	CASSQTRGGRNEQYF
TRBV4-2	NA	NA	TRBJ2-5	TGTGCCAGCAGCCAAGAAGGAAGCCGGGAGACCCAGTACTTC	CASSQEGSRETQYF
TRBV18	NA	NA	TRBJ1-2	TGTGCCAGCTCACCAGAGGCAGACCCTAACTATGGCTACACCTTC	CASSPEADPNYGYTF
TRBV10-2	TRBD1	NA	TRBJ1-1	TGCGCCAGCCGGACAGGGCAATCTCTTGGCCCTGAAGCTTTCTTT	CASRTGQSLGPEAFF
TRBV6-2/TRBV6-3	TRBD1	few	TRBJ2-5	TGTGCCAGCAGTTACTTCGCAGGGGGCGCTTTGCAAGAGACCCAGTACTTC	CASSYFAGGALQETQYF
TRBV11-3	NA	few	TRBJ2-7	TGTGCCAGCAGCTTAGAAGGCCACTACGAGCAGTACTTC	CASSLEGHYEQYF
TRBV3-1/TRBV3-2	TRBD1	few	TRBJ1-2	TGTGCCAGCAGCCAACAACAGGGGTTGGGGGGCTACACCTTC	CASSQQQGLGGYTF
TRBV7-2	TRBD2	NA	TRBJ2-3	TGTGCCAGCACCCGTCTAGCGGGGGGAACAGATACGCAGTATTTT	CASTRLAGGTDTQYF
TRBV29-1	TRBD1	NA	TRBJ1-1	TGCAGCGTTAGGACAGGGATGAACACTGAAGCTTTCTTT	CSVRTGMNTEAFF
TRBV19	TRBD1	NA	TRBJ1-2	TGTGCCAGTTCTAGGGGACAGACCTATGGCTACACCTTC	CASSRGQTYGYTF
TRBV2	TRBD2	NA	TRBJ2-3	TGTGCCAGCAGTAGACTAGCGGGGCAGGGAGATACGCAGTATTTT	CASSRLAGQGDTQYF
TRBV3-1/TRBV3-2	TRBD1	NA	TRBJ1-2	TGTGCCAGCAGCCAGGGACAGGCTCGAGGCTACACCTTC	CASSQGQARGYTF
TRBV7-8	NA	NA	TRBJ1-1	TGTGCCAGCAGCAATAAGGGGTGGGGCTCAGGCACTGAAGCTTTCTTT	CASSNKGWGSGTEAFF
TRBV9	NA	few	TRBJ2-3	TGTGCCAGCAGCAGAGCCGGGACGGACGGTCGGGATACGCAGTATTTT	CASSRAGTDGRDTQYF
TRBV6-4	TRBD2	NA	TRBJ2-1	TGTGCCACCTCGCCTAGCGGGGGGGCCGGGTACAATGAGCAGTTCTTC	CATSPSGGAGYNEQFF
TRBV7-9	NA	once	TRBJ2-7	TGTGCCAGCACGGCCGCAACCTCCTACGAGCAGTACTTC	CASTAATSYEQYF
TRBV7-2	TRBD2	NA	TRBJ2-1	TGTGCCAGCAGCTTAATGGGGACTAGTTCCTACAATGAGCAGTTCTTC	CASSLMGTSSYNEQFF
TRBV19	TRBD1	NA	TRBJ1-2	TGTGCCACCGAGGACAGGGAGGGGGTTGGCTACACCTTC	CATEDREGVGYTF
TRBV3-1/TRBV3-2	NA	once	TRBJ2-5	TGTGCCAGCAGCCAAGAGACCCAGTACTTC	CASSQETQYF
TRBV19	NA	NA	TRBJ1-2	TGTGCCAGTAGTATGGCCGGGTTCGGCTACACCTTC	CASSMAGFGYTF
TRBV7-9	NA	NA	TRBJ1-4	TGTGCCAGCAGCTTATTGGGGGCTACTAATGAAAAACTGTTTTTT	CASSLLGATNEKLFF
TRBV6-2/TRBV6-3	NA	NA	TRBJ2-3	TGTGCCAGCAGTTACTACAGGGAAGGGCAGACGCAGTATTTT	CASSYYREGQTQYF
TRBV10-1	TRBD1	once	TRBJ2-7	TGCGCCAGCAGTGGAACAGGGGGTACCTACGAGCAGTACTTC	CASSGTGGTYEQYF
TRBV4-1	NA	NA	TRBJ2-1	TGCGCCAGCAGCCAAGATATAAGAGACAATGAGCAGTTCTTC	CASSQDIRDNEQFF
TRBV12-3/TRBV12-4	NA	once	TRBJ1-2	TGTGCCAGCAGTCAGGGCTATGGCTACACCTTC	CASSQGYGYTF
TRBV7-2	NA	NA	TRBJ2-3	TGTGCCAGCAGCTTAGGGCCCCCGGCAGATACGCAGTATTTT	CASSLGPPADTQYF
TRBV19	NA	NA	TRBJ2-7	TGTGCCAGTACCGCCTCCGGGGCATTCCCTTACGAGCAGTACTTC	CASTASGAFPYEQYF
TRBV4-2	NA	NA	TRBJ2-7	TGTGCCAGCAGCCAAGAATGGGGGGATGAGCAGTACTTC	CASSQEWGDEQYF
TRBV7-8	TRBD1	NA	TRBJ1-1	TGTGCCAGCAGCTTTGACAGGGGTTGGGAAGCTTTCTTT	CASSFDRGWEAFF
TRBV20-1	NA	once	TRBJ2-7	TGCAGTGCTAGGGCCTTATACGAGCAGTACTTC	CSARALYEQYF
TRBV6-2/TRBV6-3	NA	NA	TRBJ2-7	TGTGCCAGCAGCCAAGTCCACGAGCAGTACTTC	CASSQVHEQYF
TRBV5-1	NA	NA	TRBJ2-7	TGCGCCAGCAGCTTGGGAACAGGGAATGATTACGAGCAGTACTTC	CASSLGTGNDYEQYF
TRBV12-3/TRBV12-4	NA	few	TRBJ1-1	TGTGCCAGCAGTTGGGGCAACACTGAAGCTTTCTTT	CASSWGNTEAFF
TRBV4-2	NA	NA	TRBJ2-1	TGTGCCAGCAGCCCCGCCGGAGCCCATGAGCAGTTCTTC	CASSPAGAHEQFF
TRBV4-3	TRBD1	NA	TRBJ2-7	TGCGCCAGCAGCCAAGTACAGGGGTTCAACGAGCAGTACTTC	CASSQVQGFNEQYF
TRBV5-1	TRBD1	NA	TRBJ2-1	TGCGCCAGCAGTCTGAACACAGGGGTGGTTGAGAATGAGCAGTTCTTC	CASSLNTGVVENEQFF
TRBV4-2	NA	NA	TRBJ1-2	TGTGCCAGCAGCCAAGAGGGGTTCCCTAACTATGGCTACACCTTC	CASSQEGFPNYGYTF
TRBV4-1	NA	few	TRBJ2-5	TGCGCCAGCAGCCGAACACAGGGAAAAGAGACCCAGTACTTC	CASSRTQGKETQYF
TRBV2	NA	NA	TRBJ1-2	TGTGCCAGCAGTCCCGCAGCGGGGATCTATGGCTACACCTTC	CASSPAAGIYGYTF
TRBV12-3/TRBV12-4	NA	NA	TRBJ1-5	TGTGCCAGCAGTTTTTTAGGCAATCAGCCCCAGCATTTT	CASSFLGNQPQHF
TRBV5-1	NA	NA	TRBJ2-5	TGCGCCAGCAGCTTGGTAGGGCAGCCCCAAGAGACCCAGTACTTC	CASSLVGQPQETQYF
TRBV29-1	NA	NA	TRBJ1-2	TGCAGCGTTGAGAGGGGGGCCAACTATGGCTACACCTTC	CSVERGANYGYTF
TRBV5-1	NA	NA	TRBJ2-1	TGCGCCAGCAGCTTGCTAGGCGGGGACAATGAGCAGTTCTTC	CASSLLGGDNEQFF
TRBV27	NA	NA	TRBJ1-1	TGTGCCAGCAGTTTAAAAGCCACCACTGAAGCTTTCTTT	CASSLKATTEAFF
TRBV5-1	NA	NA	TRBJ2-3	TGCGCCAGCAGGCTCGGGGGACAGAGCACAGATACGCAGTATTTT	CASRLGGQSTDTQYF
TRBV6-2/TRBV6-3	TRBD1	NA	TRBJ2-3	TGTGCCAGCAGTTACGCTAGGGACAGGGGGTTTACAGATACGCAGTATTTT	CASSYARDRGFTDTQYF
TRBV7-2	NA	NA	TRBJ2-3	TGTGCCAGCAGCTTAGTACGGTGGGATACGCAGTATTTT	CASSLVRWDTQYF
TRBV7-2	NA	NA	TRBJ1-1	TGTGCCAGCAGCTTAGGGTTTTCAACTGAAGCTTTCTTT	CASSLGFSTEAFF
TRBV4-2	TRBD1	few	TRBJ1-1	TGTGCCAGCAGCCAAGATGGAACAGGGGCCTCCACTGAAGCTTTCTTT	CASSQDGTGASTEAFF
TRBV19	NA	NA	TRBJ2-3	TGTGCCACCTCGAGGGGAGATCCGGGTCGAGATACGCAGTATTTT	CATSRGDPGRDTQYF
TRBV7-2	TRBD1	NA	TRBJ2-1	TGTGCCAGCAGCTTAGGTCGACAGGGAGTACGGTTCTTC	CASSLGRQGVRFF
TRBV7-9	TRBD1	NA	TRBJ1-2	TGTGCCAGCAGCTTAGGGGACAGTAACTATGGCTACACCTTC	CASSLGDSNYGYTF
TRBV7-6	NA	NA	TRBJ2-3	TGTGCCAGCAGCCCGGACGAGGGCACAGATACGCAGTATTTT	CASSPDEGTDTQYF
TRBV5-1	NA	NA	TRBJ1-6	TGCGCCAGCAGCTTGGGGGCTAATTCACCCCTCCACTTT	CASSLGANSPLHF
TRBV4-3	NA	NA	TRBJ1-4	TGCGCCAGCAGCCAAGTGGGGGAATCCCGGGATGAAAAACTGTTTTTT	CASSQVGESRDEKLFF
TRBV7-2	NA	NA	TRBJ1-2	TGTGCCAGCAGCTCCAGGGGCCTAACTGGCTACACCTTC	CASSSRGLTGYTF
TRBV9	NA	NA	TRBJ2-5	TGTGCCAGCAGCGTAGCAGGGAACCAAGAGACCCAGTACTTC	CASSVAGNQETQYF
TRBV27	NA	NA	TRBJ2-7	TGTGCCAGCAGTCCAGGAAGAGGGGATGAGTACTTC	CASSPGRGDEYF
TRBV7-2	TRBD1	medium-sized	TRBJ1-3	TGTGCCAGCAGCTTACGACAGGGGGGAAACACCATATATTTT	CASSLRQGGNTIYF
TRBV10-1	NA	NA	TRBJ2-3	TGCGCCAGCGGGACCGGGACCGCGGCAGATACGCAGTATTTT	CASGTGTAADTQYF